One and the same sample provided the 9 T cell receptor beta chains below, sequenced in a study of brain T cells in children with intractable seizures. Repertoires were generated with immunoSEQ multiplex PCR, while TCRdb's copy carries only in-frame clones and drops some. The profile covers 35,000 to 50,000 clones, with 80% to 95% appearing a single time and roughly 6.5% taken by the ten largest. This sample comprised peripheral blood, obtained at surgery. The source is a girl aged 2 to 10 with tuberous sclerosis and intractable seizures.

This chain uses TRBV5-1 with TRBJ2-7; the match to TRBD1 covers 7 bases. From germline, CDR1 is SGHRS and CDR2 YFSETQ. The J segment lost 4 bases and the V segment lost 4 bases, leaving 8 bases of the junction unmatched. This CDR3 contains 14 residues. This CDR3 reads CASSPGTDSYEQYV. Here the CDR3 DNA reads TGCGCCAGCAGCCCCGGGACAGACTCTTACGAGCAGTACGTC.

V gene TRBV29-1 combines with J gene TRBJ1-1; 9 nucleotides align to TRBD1. The ends lost 6 bases at V and 9 bases at J; junction bases unmatched: 8. The germline V gene encodes CDR1 SQVTM and CDR2 ANQGSEA. CDR3 length: 12 amino acids. The CDR3 nucleotides read TGCAGCGTCGAAACTTACAGGGGGCAAGCTTTCTTT. It translates to CSVETYRGQAFF.

The chain joins TRBV5-1 to TRBJ2-2; 9 bases map to TRBD2. V was pared by 4 bases and J by 6 bases, with 13 bases of the junction left unmatched. The CDR3 is made up of 17 amino acids. Germline V gene sequence: CDR1 SGHRS, CDR2 YFSETQ. The DNA of the CDR3 is TGCGCCAGCAGCAACCCCATGATAGCGGGGGCACCCGGGGAGCTGTTTTTT. It codes for CASSNPMIAGAPGELFF.

The chain couples TRBV6-2 or TRBV6-3 to TRBJ2-1; 9 nucleotides match TRBD2. From germline, CDR1 is MNHEY and CDR2 SVGEGT. Trimming cost V 0 bases and J 8 bases; bases outside gene matches: 5. The CDR3 is made up of 15 amino acids. This CDR3 reads CASSYSPSGAYEQFF. CDR3 sequence (DNA): TGTGCCAGCAGTTACTCCCCTAGCGGGGCGTATGAGCAGTTCTTC.

The chain has TRBV2 and TRBJ1-2; no firm D call. The germline V gene encodes CDR1 SNHLY and CDR2 FYNNEI. The CDR3 is 12 residues long. Trimming removed 7 bases from V and 8 bases from J, with 14 bases in between. Here the CDR3 reads CASMDGLGGYTF. The CDR3 region has the DNA TGTGCCAGCATGGACGGCTTGGGCGGCTACACCTTC.

The rearrangement links TRBV5-1 to TRBJ2-2; 7 bases agree with TRBD2. CDR1 and CDR2 from the germline V gene are SGHRS and YFSETQ. With V trimmed by 1 base and J by 5 bases, 5 bases remained unmatched. The CDR3 loop spans 15 amino acids. The CDR3 bases are TGCGCCAGCAGCTTGACGGGGGGTCTAACCGGGGAGCTGTTTTTT. The encoded protein is CASSLTGGLTGELFF. Full variable domain (missing parts from reference TRBV5-1 and TRBJ2-2): KAGVTQTPRYLIKTRGQQVTLSCSPISGHRSVSWYQQTPGQGLQFLFEYFSETQRNKGNFPGRFSGRQFSNSRSEMNVSTLELGDSALYLCASSLTGGLTGELFFGEGSRLTVL.

The gene calls are TRBV5-1 and TRBJ2-2; unclear D gene. The CDR3 is made up of 14 amino acids. Trimming took off 0 bases at V and 9 bases at J, with 12 bases between the two ends. Germline loops: CDR1 SGHRS, CDR2 YFSETQ. The CDR3 nucleotides read TGCGCCAGCAGCTTGGTGGCTACGCTAAGGGAGCTGTTTTTT. Translated: CASSLVATLRELFF.

This clone was detected a few times. This chain joins TRBV15 and TRBJ1-5, with D tentatively TRBD1 (5 bases). This CDR3 region has 15 residues. Germline loops: CDR1 LNHNV, CDR2 YYDKDF (reference sequence). V lost 0 bases and J 6 bases, leaving 12 bases between the germline ends. For the CDR3, the DNA is TGTGCCACCAGCAGAGATCTTGGGGGAATTCAGCCCCAGCATTTT. Translation gives CATSRDLGGIQPQHF.

This chain links TRBV15 with TRBJ2-5; D not certain. Trimming cost V 0 bases and J 5 bases, with 7 bases left between them. Germline V gives CDR1 LNHNV, CDR2 YYDKDF (reference sequence). The CDR3 extends over 13 amino acids. The CDR3 sequence: CATSRDERETQYF. CDR3 nucleotide sequence: TGTGCCACCAGCAGAGATGAAAGGGAGACCCAGTACTTC.